This T cell receptor (beta chain) comes out of a study of circulating CD8 cells and anti-PD-1 response in melanoma. Using approximately 15 ng of total RNA, TCR libraries were made with the QIAseq Immune Repertoire TCR panel. TCRdb recomputed calls from the reads with MiXCR, one row per CDR3 protein. The table records a few thousand distinct CDR3 sequences, 6.5% to 9.5% of them present only once. Sorting of live CD3+CD8+TCRalphabeta+ cells by PD-1 and/or TIGIT gave four subsets. By frequency in the sample, this clonotype is medium-sized. The receptor was isolated from a human donor with melanoma. The source was CD8+ T cells from PBMCs, collected at baseline or after one month of anti-PD-1 therapy (not recorded which).

Written as DNA, the CDR3 is TGTGCCAGCAGCCCCGGGACAGGGAGGACCGGGGAGCTGTTTTTT. Protein: CASSPGTGRTGELFF. The chain has TRBV5-4 and TRBJ2-2, with 9 bases identical to TRBD1. The CDR3 totals 15 residues. The V and J ends lost 4 bases and 5 bases, in that order; junction bases with no gene match: 6. CDR1 and CDR2 from the germline V gene are SGHNT and YYREEE (reference sequence).